These 5 T cell receptor beta chains originate from one sample sequenced in a study of T-cell reconstitution after alpha-beta-depleted transplantation in children. During its preparation, the TCRbeta library received unique molecular identifiers. Each CDR3 protein is one row after TCRdb ran MiXCR on the PCR reads. The sample lists 550,000 to 800,000 distinct CDR3 sequences, about an eighth seen once, with around 0.76% in the top ten. The sample here was PBMCs, taken before TCRalphabeta/CD19-depleted stem cell transplant. The origin of the receptors is a girl between 2 and 10 years old with congenital amegakaryocytic thrombocytopenia, due to receive a stem cell transplant.

The V call is TRBV2, the J call TRBJ2-2, with 7 nucleotides matching TRBD2. The CDR3 covers 12 residues. Losses at the gene ends were 4 bases for V and 8 bases for J; bases not matched to a gene: 1. Looked up from germline, CDR1 is SNHLY and CDR2 is FYNNEI. As DNA, the CDR3 is TGTGCCAGCAGTGCTAGCGGAGGGGAGCTGTTTTTT. As protein: CASSASGGELFF.

In this sample, this clonotype turned up many times. The chain joins TRBV5-1 to TRBJ1-4; D is uncertain. V shed 6 bases and J shed 10 bases, with 22 bases lying between them. Germline CDR1 SGHRS, CDR2 YFSETQ. This CDR3 spans 15 amino acids. The CDR3: CASTPLGRPIGKLFF. In nucleotides, the CDR3 is TGCGCCAGCACGCCTCTGGGCCGGCCCATAGGAAAACTGTTTTTT.

The CDR3 nucleotides are TGTGCCAGCAGCCCTCTCCCGGGACAGGAAGAGACCCAGTACTTC. Protein: CASSPLPGQEETQYF. The rearrangement uses TRBV3-1 and TRBJ2-5; TRBD1 aligns across 8 bases. V was clipped by 4 bases and J by 3 bases; unmatched bases: 7. This CDR3 spans 15 amino acids. Germline V gene sequence: CDR1 LGHDT, CDR2 YNNKEL (reference sequence).

The chain employs TRBV7-6 and TRBJ2-1; D not resolved. The germline V and J ends were trimmed by 3 bases and 11 bases, with 11 bases remaining between them. The CDR3 covers 12 residues. Germline CDR1 reads SGHVS; CDR2 reads FNYEAQ. The CDR3 here is CASSFLGRQQFF. The CDR3 DNA follows: TGTGCCAGCAGCTTCCTTGGTAGGCAGCAGTTCTTC. The complete variable domain, with remaining parts taken from reference TRBV7-6 and TRBJ2-1, reads GAGVSQSPRYKVTKRGQDVALRCDPISGHVSLYWYRQALGQGPEFLTYFNYEAQQDKSGLPNDRFSAERPEGSISTLTIQRTEQRDSAMYRCASSFLGRQQFFGPGTRLTVL.

At least ten counts were recorded for this clonotype. CDR3 nucleotide sequence: TGTGCCAGCTCACTGGGGACAGGGAGCACAGATACGCAGTATTTT. Translating gives CASSLGTGSTDTQYF. The J gene is TRBJ2-3, the V gene TRBV18; TRBD1 aligns across 9 bases. J lost 0 bases, V lost 4 bases, and 2 bases had no gene match. CDR1 and CDR2 from the germline V gene are KGHSH and LQKENI. This CDR3 has 15 amino acids.